A selection of T cell receptor beta chains follows, all from one sample in a study of cytomegalovirus exposure and HLA in healthy donors. Profiled with immunoSEQ multiplex PCR; TCRdb holds only in-frame clones, not every one. This sample carries about 65,000 clones, less than 65% of them seen once, and the ten largest clones take around 2.8%. Sequencing was done on a sample of PBMCs. These receptors all come from a man aged 25-45 years in good health and CMV-seronegative. Both conserved end residues are part of each CDR3. Each record gives: J gene, clone size, V gene, D gene, CDR3 protein, CDR3 DNA. A D gene is named only where the DNA matches it firmly. Clone size, where shown, is once, few, many, or a class for clones that have expanded.

TRBJ1-5	few	TRBV10-3	-	CAISGGGTNQPQHF	TGTGCCATCAGTGGGGGCGGGACCAATCAGCCCCAGCATTTT
TRBJ1-3	-	TRBV2	-	CASRTPSTGNTIYF	TGTGCCAGCAGGACACCATCCACTGGAAACACCATATATTTT
TRBJ2-3	few	TRBV18	-	CASSPPGTDTQYF	TGTGCCAGCTCACCCCCCGGGACAGATACGCAGTATTTT
TRBJ2-7	-	TRBV6-1	TRBD2	CATLAGGSYEQYF	TGTGCCACCCTAGCGGGGGGCTCCTACGAGCAGTACTTC
TRBJ1-5	-	TRBV28	-	CASTGGGGHRSQHF	TGTGCCAGCACTGGAGGGGGGGGGCACAGGTCCCAGCATTTT
TRBJ1-1	once	TRBV5-1	TRBD1	CASSLLDRQSNTEAFF	TGCGCCAGCAGCTTGTTGGACAGGCAATCGAACACTGAAGCTTTCTTT
TRBJ1-1	many	TRBV23-1	-	CASRAGEGDTEAFF	TGCGCCAGCAGGGCAGGGGAGGGAGACACTGAAGCTTTCTTT
TRBJ2-7	few	TRBV29-1	TRBD1	CSVPLQGKVRLEAYEQYF	TGCAGCGTCCCCCTACAGGGGAAGGTAAGATTGGAGGCCTACGAGCAGTACTTC
TRBJ1-5	-	TRBV19	-	CASSPTGVSNQPQHF	TGTGCCAGTAGTCCGACAGGTGTTAGCAATCAGCCCCAGCATTTT
TRBJ1-6	-	TRBV6-5	TRBD1	CASSYSTGHNSPLHF	TGTGCCAGCAGTTACTCGACAGGGCACAATTCACCCCTCCACTTT
TRBJ2-7	-	TRBV11-3	-	CASSPRLDSYEQYF	TGTGCCAGCAGCCCTAGACTAGACTCCTACGAGCAGTACTTC
TRBJ1-1	-	TRBV10-3	TRBD1	CAISESAGGTEAFF	TGTGCCATCAGTGAGTCGGCAGGGGGCACTGAAGCTTTCTTT
TRBJ2-5	-	TRBV11-2	-	CASSLLGAQETQYF	TGTGCCAGCAGCTTACTAGGGGCCCAAGAGACCCAGTACTTC
TRBJ1-3	-	TRBV5-1	-	CASSFQAASTGNTIYF	TGCGCCAGCAGCTTTCAGGCAGCCTCTACTGGAAACACCATATATTTT
TRBJ1-4	few	TRBV2	-	CASRPDSATNEKLFF	TGTGCCAGCAGGCCAGACAGTGCAACTAATGAAAAACTGTTTTTT
TRBJ2-1	-	TRBV7-9	-	CASSFGPAGAGSSYNEQFF	TGTGCCAGCAGCTTCGGCCCCGCCGGGGCGGGGAGCTCCTACAATGAGCAGTTCTTC
TRBJ2-1	-	TRBV5-1	-	CASSLTAGPHNEQFF	TGCGCCAGCAGCTTGACAGCGGGTCCCCACAATGAGCAGTTCTTC
TRBJ1-1	-	TRBV6-6	TRBD1	CASSTGQGPAFF	TGTGCCAGCAGTACAGGACAGGGGCCGGCTTTCTTT
TRBJ2-5	-	TRBV7-9	-	CASSSQTPHQYF	TGTGCCAGCAGCTCCCAAACCCCACACCAGTACTTC
TRBJ2-2	-	TRBV29-1	TRBD1	CSALGHRGITGELFF	TGCAGCGCTTTGGGGCACAGGGGGATCACCGGGGAGCTGTTTTTT
TRBJ1-4	-	TRBV7-2	-	CASSSTVEKLFF	TGTGCCAGCAGCTCTACGGTCGAAAAACTGTTTTTT
TRBJ2-3	-	TRBV30	-	CAWAQQGYTQYF	TGTGCCTGGGCGCAACAGGGATATACGCAGTATTTT
TRBJ2-3	-	TRBV6-5	-	CASSFASGLSTDTQYF	TGTGCCAGCAGTTTCGCTTCAGGGTTGAGCACAGATACGCAGTATTTT
TRBJ2-7	few	TRBV2	TRBD1	CASSGKGTGTREQYF	TGTGCCAGCAGTGGGAAGGGGACAGGGACACGGGAGCAGTACTTC
TRBJ2-3	-	TRBV5-1	-	CASSPYTDTQYF	TGCGCCAGCAGCCCCTACACAGATACGCAGTATTTT
TRBJ1-2	few	TRBV5-1	-	CASTQSPGYYGYTF	TGCGCCAGCACCCAAAGCCCAGGGTACTATGGCTACACCTTC
TRBJ1-2	-	TRBV9	TRBD1	CASSVSGGTNYGYTF	TGTGCCAGCAGCGTATCAGGGGGGACTAACTATGGCTACACCTTC
TRBJ1-1	few	TRBV18	-	CASSLSQVINTEAFF	TGTGCCAGCTCCCTCTCTCAGGTGATCAACACTGAAGCTTTCTTT
TRBJ2-3	few	TRBV2	TRBD2	CASSEIQIRGGEAQYF	TGTGCCAGCAGTGAAATCCAAATTCGCGGGGGGGAAGCGCAGTATTTT
TRBJ1-4	-	TRBV2	-	CASSVRRKATNEKLFF	TGTGCCAGCAGTGTGAGGAGGAAAGCAACTAATGAAAAACTGTTTTTT
TRBJ2-1	-	TRBV29-1	-	CSVFGGNNEQFF	TGCAGCGTTTTCGGGGGAAACAATGAGCAGTTCTTC
TRBJ1-6	-	TRBV5-4	TRBD1	CASSLEPGQHNSPLHF	TGTGCCAGCAGCTTAGAACCGGGACAGCATAATTCACCCCTCCACTTT
TRBJ1-1	few	TRBV2	-	CASRDSLSEAFF	TGTGCCAGCAGGGACAGTCTCTCTGAAGCTTTCTTT
TRBJ1-4	medium-sized	TRBV6-1	TRBD1	CASSDGRGVEKLFF	TGTGCCAGCAGTGATGGCAGGGGGGTTGAAAAACTGTTTTTT
TRBJ2-7	-	TRBV4-1	-	CASSQETGFNEQYF	TGCGCCAGCAGCCAAGAAACAGGGTTCAACGAGCAGTACTTC
TRBJ2-7	-	TRBV12-2	-	CASRLVGGTVTYEQYF	TGTGCAAGTCGCTTGGTTGGTGGGACTGTGACCTACGAGCAGTACTTC
TRBJ1-1	few	TRBV6-5	-	CASSYGHGVVPEAFF	TGTGCCAGCAGTTACGGGCACGGGGTCGTCCCTGAAGCTTTCTTT
TRBJ2-7	few	TRBV5-6	-	CASSFLESYEQYF	TGTGCCAGCAGCTTCCTAGAATCCTACGAGCAGTACTTC
TRBJ2-1	-	TRBV7-2	TRBD2	CASSLGLAGYNEQFF	TGTGCCAGCAGCCTCGGACTAGCGGGGTACAATGAGCAGTTCTTC
TRBJ2-1	once	TRBV14	TRBD2	CASETEAGGPRNEQFF	TGTGCCAGCGAGACAGAAGCGGGGGGGCCTAGGAATGAGCAGTTCTTC
TRBJ1-4	-	TRBV19	TRBD1	CASSMWDRAGEKLFF	TGTGCCAGTAGTATGTGGGACAGGGCTGGTGAAAAACTGTTTTTT
TRBJ1-1	-	TRBV29-1	-	CSVEDRPPGAFF	TGCAGCGTTGAAGATCGGCCCCCGGGGGCTTTCTTT
TRBJ1-5	-	TRBV6-1	-	CATDSGARSNQPQHF	TGTGCCACCGATTCAGGGGCGCGCTCCAATCAGCCCCAGCATTTT
TRBJ2-7	-	TRBV2	TRBD1	CASPGIPGQGTYEQYF	TGTGCCAGTCCGGGGATCCCGGGACAGGGCACCTACGAGCAGTACTTC
TRBJ1-2	-	TRBV11-1	-	CASSLEETFIDGYTF	TGTGCCAGCAGCTTAGAAGAGACTTTCATCGATGGCTACACCTTC
TRBJ1-2	-	TRBV27	TRBD1	CASSSLTGGERDFNYGYTF	TGTGCCAGCAGTTCCCTAACAGGGGGGGAACGGGATTTTAACTATGGCTACACCTTC
TRBJ2-7	-	TRBV6-9	-	CASSSANYEQYF	TGTGCCAGTTCTAGCGCCAACTACGAGCAGTACTTC
TRBJ2-2	-	TRBV10-2	TRBD2	CASRTSGGAYAGELFF	TGCGCCAGCAGGACTAGCGGGGGGGCCTACGCCGGGGAGCTGTTTTTT
TRBJ2-7	-	TRBV5-1	-	CASSLVSGTYEQYF	TGCGCCAGCAGCTTGGTTTCGGGTACCTACGAGCAGTACTTC
TRBJ1-5	-	TRBV4-1	TRBD1	CASSQVNRGDQPQHF	TGCGCCAGCAGCCAAGTTAACAGGGGGGATCAGCCCCAGCATTTT
TRBJ1-5	-	TRBV5-1	-	CASSLGSFNQPQHF	TGCGCCAGCAGCTTGGGGAGCTTCAATCAGCCCCAGCATTTT
TRBJ1-5	-	TRBV18	TRBD1	CASSTGGNQPQHF	TGTGCCAGCTCCACAGGGGGCAATCAGCCCCAGCATTTT
TRBJ1-6	-	TRBV14	TRBD1	CASSRQGSSPLHF	TGTGCCAGCAGCCGACAGGGAAGTTCACCCCTCCACTTT